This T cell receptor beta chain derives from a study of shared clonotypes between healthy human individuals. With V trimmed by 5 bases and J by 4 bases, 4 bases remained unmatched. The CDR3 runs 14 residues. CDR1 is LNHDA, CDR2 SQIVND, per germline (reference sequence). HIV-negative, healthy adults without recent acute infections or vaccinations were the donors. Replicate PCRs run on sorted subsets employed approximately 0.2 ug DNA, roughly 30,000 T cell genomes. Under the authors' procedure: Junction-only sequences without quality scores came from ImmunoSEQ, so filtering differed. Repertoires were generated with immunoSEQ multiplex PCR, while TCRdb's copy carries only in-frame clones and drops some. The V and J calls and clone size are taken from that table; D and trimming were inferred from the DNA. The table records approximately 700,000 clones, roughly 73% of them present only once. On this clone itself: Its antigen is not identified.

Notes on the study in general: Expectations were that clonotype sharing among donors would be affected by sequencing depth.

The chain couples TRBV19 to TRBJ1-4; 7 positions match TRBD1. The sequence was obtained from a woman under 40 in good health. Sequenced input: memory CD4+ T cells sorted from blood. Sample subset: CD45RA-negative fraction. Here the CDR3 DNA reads TGTGCCAGTAGTTCAGGACAGGATAATGAAAAACTGTTTTTT. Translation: CASSSGQDNEKLFF. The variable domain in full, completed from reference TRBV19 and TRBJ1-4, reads DGGITQSPKYLFRKEGQNVTLSCEQNLNHDAMYWYRQDPGQGLRLIYYSQIVNDFQKGDIAEGYSVSREKKESFPLTVTSAQKNPTAFYLCASSSGQDNEKLFFGSGTQLSVL.